Listed below are T cell receptor beta chains from one sample, sequenced in a study of cytotoxic CD8 clonotypes in ibrutinib-treated CLL. Repertoires were generated with immunoSEQ multiplex PCR, while TCRdb's copy carries only in-frame clones and drops some. Here the sample spans roughly 150,000 clones, 84% being singletons. The sample here was PBMCs, taken after 24 months of ibrutinib treatment. The receptors were gathered from a human donor with chronic lymphocytic leukemia. CDR3s include the opening cysteine and the closing phenylalanine or tryptophan. For some rows the clone size is stated as once, few or many, or as a class when expanded; others skip it.

V	size	J	CDR3
TRBV7-2	.	TRBJ1-2	CASSSTGGAIGYTF
TRBV5-4	once	TRBJ2-1	CASSQSGGAFHEQFF
TRBV5-1	once	TRBJ2-7	CASSWGGQDEQYF
TRBV6-6	.	TRBJ1-3	CASSYVRAGNTIYF
TRBV30	.	TRBJ2-1	CAWSSTPIDNEQFF
TRBV18	.	TRBJ2-7	CASSLINEADEQYF
TRBV18	.	TRBJ2-5	CASSRDLSETQYF
TRBV7-2	.	TRBJ2-3	CASKLTSTDTQYF
TRBV12-5	.	TRBJ2-5	CASGLTSSGRVRETQYF
TRBV7-3	.	TRBJ1-1	CASSPLNTQIEAFF
TRBV21-1	.	TRBJ2-1	CASSLLGLADNEQFF
TRBV5-1	.	TRBJ2-7	CASSSGSYYEQYF
TRBV9	.	TRBJ1-3	CASSVATTQQWGNTIYF
TRBV27	.	TRBJ1-5	CASRKEGLGNQPQHF
TRBV19	.	TRBJ1-4	CASSSRGILNEKLFF
TRBV5-1	.	TRBJ1-2	CASTWDTANYGYTF
TRBV9	.	TRBJ2-1	CASSVGGGSSYNEQFF
TRBV2	.	TRBJ1-1	CASSEYVVVEAFF
TRBV2	few	TRBJ1-5	CASSEDFQPQHF
TRBV5-1	.	TRBJ1-4	CASSITGQGFSYEKLFF
TRBV27	.	TRBJ1-3	CASSLLSGNTIYF
TRBV14	.	TRBJ2-1	CASSLLAGSYNEQFF
TRBV6-6	.	TRBJ2-7	CASSPQIYSAYEQYF
TRBV2	.	TRBJ2-7	CASSERLAASYEQYF
TRBV27	.	TRBJ1-1	CASSLAPGQAFF